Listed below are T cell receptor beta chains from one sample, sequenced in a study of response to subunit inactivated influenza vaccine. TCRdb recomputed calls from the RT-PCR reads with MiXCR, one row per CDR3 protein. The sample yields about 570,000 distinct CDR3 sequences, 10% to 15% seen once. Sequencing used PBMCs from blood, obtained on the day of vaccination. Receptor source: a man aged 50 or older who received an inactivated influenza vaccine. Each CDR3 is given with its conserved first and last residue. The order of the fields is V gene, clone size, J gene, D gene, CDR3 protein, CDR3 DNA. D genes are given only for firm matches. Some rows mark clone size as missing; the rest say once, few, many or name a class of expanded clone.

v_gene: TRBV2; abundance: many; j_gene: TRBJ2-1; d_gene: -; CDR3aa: CASSDWNEQFF; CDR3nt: TGTGCCAGCAGTGATTGGAATGAGCAGTTCTTC
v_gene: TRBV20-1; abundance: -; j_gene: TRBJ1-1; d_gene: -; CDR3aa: CSARERGSTEAFF; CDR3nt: TGCAGTGCTAGAGAGAGGGGGAGTACTGAAGCTTTCTTT
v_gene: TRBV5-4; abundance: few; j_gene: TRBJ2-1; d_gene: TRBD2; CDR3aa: CASSPRSGRANEQFF; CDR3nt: TGTGCCAGCAGCCCCCGTAGCGGGAGGGCAAATGAGCAGTTCTTC
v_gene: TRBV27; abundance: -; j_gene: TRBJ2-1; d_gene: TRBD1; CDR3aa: CASSLTGPHNEQFF; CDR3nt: TGTGCCAGCAGCTTGACAGGGCCCCACAATGAGCAGTTCTTC
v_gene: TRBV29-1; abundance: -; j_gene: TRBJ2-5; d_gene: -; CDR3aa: CSAGVLREETQYF; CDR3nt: TGCAGCGCTGGTGTTCTGAGGGAGGAGACCCAGTACTTC
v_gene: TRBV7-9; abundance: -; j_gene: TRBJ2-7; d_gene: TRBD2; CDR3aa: CASSFPGTSGGRYEQYF; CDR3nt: TGTGCCAGCAGCTTCCCCGGGACTAGCGGGGGGCGCTACGAGCAGTACTTC
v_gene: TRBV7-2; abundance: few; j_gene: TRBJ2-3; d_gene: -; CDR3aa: CASSSRTELDTQYF; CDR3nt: TGTGCCAGCAGCTCCCGGACCGAGCTCGATACGCAGTATTTT
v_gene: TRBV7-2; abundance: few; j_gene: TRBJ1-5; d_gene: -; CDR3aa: CASNTGQSHQPQHF; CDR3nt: TGTGCCAGCAACACAGGACAGAGCCATCAGCCCCAGCATTTT
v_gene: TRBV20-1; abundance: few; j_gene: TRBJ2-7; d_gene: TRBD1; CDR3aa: CSASPMDRGNYEQYF; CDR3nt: TGCAGTGCTAGTCCCATGGACAGGGGGAACTACGAGCAGTACTTC
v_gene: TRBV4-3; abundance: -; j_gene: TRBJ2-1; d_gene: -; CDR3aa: CASSQVLGSGTYNEQFF; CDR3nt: TGCGCCAGCAGCCAAGTGTTGGGTTCAGGCACATACAATGAGCAGTTCTTC
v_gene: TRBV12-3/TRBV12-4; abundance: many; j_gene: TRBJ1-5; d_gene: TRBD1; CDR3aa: CASSWTGGGNQPQHF; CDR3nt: TGTGCCAGCAGTTGGACAGGGGGCGGCAATCAGCCCCAGCATTTT
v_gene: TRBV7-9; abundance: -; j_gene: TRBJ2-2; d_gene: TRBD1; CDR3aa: CASSFKGAETGELFF; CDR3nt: TGTGCCAGCAGCTTCAAGGGGGCGGAAACCGGGGAGCTGTTTTTT
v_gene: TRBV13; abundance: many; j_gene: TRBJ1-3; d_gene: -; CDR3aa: CASSLGTFGNTIYF; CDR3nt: TGTGCCAGCAGCTTAGGGACATTCGGAAACACCATATATTTT
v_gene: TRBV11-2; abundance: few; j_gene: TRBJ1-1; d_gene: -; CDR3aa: CASSAIQNTEAFF; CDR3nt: TGTGCCAGCAGCGCAATTCAGAACACTGAAGCTTTCTTT
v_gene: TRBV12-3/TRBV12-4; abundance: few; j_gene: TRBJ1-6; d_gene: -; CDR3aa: CASSLGGVLLNSPLHF; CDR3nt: TGTGCCAGCAGTTTAGGGGGAGTACTTTTAAATTCACCCCTCCACTTT
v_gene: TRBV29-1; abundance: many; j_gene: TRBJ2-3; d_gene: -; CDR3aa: CSVEGRGRDTQYF; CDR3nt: TGCAGCGTTGAGGGGCGGGGCAGAGATACGCAGTATTTT
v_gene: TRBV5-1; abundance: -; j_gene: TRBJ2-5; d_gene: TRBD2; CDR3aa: CASSASTSGSGQETQYF; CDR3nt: TGCGCCAGCAGCGCCTCGACTAGCGGGAGTGGACAAGAGACCCAGTACTTC
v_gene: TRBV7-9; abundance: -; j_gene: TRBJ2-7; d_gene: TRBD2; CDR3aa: CASGGGGVWDEQYF; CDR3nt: TGTGCCTCCGGAGGCGGGGGGGTGTGGGACGAGCAGTACTTC
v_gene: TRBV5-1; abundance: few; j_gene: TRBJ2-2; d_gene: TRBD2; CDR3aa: CASSDAGLAAGELFF; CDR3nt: TGCGCCAGCAGCGACGCGGGACTAGCGGCCGGGGAGCTGTTTTTT
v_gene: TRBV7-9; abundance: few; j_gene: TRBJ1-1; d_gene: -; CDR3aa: CASSWVVGMNTEAFF; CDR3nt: TGTGCCAGCAGCTGGGTGGTGGGGATGAACACTGAAGCTTTCTTT
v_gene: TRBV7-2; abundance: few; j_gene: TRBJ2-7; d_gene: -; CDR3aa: CASSATRVSYEQYF; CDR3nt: TGTGCCAGCAGCGCGACTAGGGTATCCTACGAGCAGTACTTC
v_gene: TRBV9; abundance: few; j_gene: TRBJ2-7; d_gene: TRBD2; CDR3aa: CASSVASGRGYEQYF; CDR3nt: TGTGCCAGCAGCGTAGCGTCAGGGAGGGGATACGAGCAGTACTTC
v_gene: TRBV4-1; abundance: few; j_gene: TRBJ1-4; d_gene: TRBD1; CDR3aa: CASSQDRGRGLDNEKLFF; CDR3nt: TGCGCCAGCAGCCAAGATCGGGGCAGGGGGCTTGATAATGAAAAACTGTTTTTT
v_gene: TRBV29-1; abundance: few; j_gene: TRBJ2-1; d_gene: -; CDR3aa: CSANSIVEQFF; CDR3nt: TGCAGCGCCAACAGTATTGTGGAGCAGTTCTTC
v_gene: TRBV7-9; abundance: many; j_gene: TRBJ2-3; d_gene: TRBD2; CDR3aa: CASSSGLAGGTDTQYF; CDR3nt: TGTGCCAGCAGCTCGGGACTAGCGGGGGGGACAGATACGCAGTATTTT
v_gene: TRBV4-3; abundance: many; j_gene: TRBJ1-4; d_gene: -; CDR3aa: CASSQDSGRANEKLFF; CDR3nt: TGCGCCAGCAGCCAAGATTCGGGGCGGGCTAATGAAAAACTGTTTTTT
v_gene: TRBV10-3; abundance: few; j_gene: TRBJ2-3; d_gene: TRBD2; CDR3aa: CAIATGLAGGDTQYF; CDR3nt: TGTGCCATCGCCACGGGACTAGCGGGAGGAGATACGCAGTATTTT
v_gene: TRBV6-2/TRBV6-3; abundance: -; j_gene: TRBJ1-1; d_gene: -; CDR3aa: CASKRPGGTEAFF; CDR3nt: TGTGCCAGCAAACGACCGGGGGGTACTGAAGCTTTCTTT
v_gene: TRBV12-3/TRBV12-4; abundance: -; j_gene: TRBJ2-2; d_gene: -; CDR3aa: CASSIRGQNTGELFF; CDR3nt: TGTGCCAGCAGCATCCGGGGCCAGAACACCGGGGAGCTGTTTTTT
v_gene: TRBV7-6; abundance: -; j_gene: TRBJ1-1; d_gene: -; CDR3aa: CASSRWREGNTEAFF; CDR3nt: TGTGCCAGCAGCCGTTGGAGGGAGGGGAACACTGAAGCTTTCTTT
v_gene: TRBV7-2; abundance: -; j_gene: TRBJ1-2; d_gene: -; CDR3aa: CASSSYPGRGKVGYTF; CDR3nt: TGTGCCAGCAGCTCATACCCGGGACGCGGAAAGGTCGGCTACACCTTC
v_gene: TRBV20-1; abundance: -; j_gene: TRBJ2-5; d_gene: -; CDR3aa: CSGTQGGGETQYF; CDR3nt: TGCAGTGGGACACAGGGAGGAGGGGAGACCCAGTACTTC
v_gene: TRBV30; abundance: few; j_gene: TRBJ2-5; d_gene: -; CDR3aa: CAWSVQVEDETQYF; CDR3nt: TGTGCCTGGAGTGTACAGGTTGAGGATGAGACCCAGTACTTC